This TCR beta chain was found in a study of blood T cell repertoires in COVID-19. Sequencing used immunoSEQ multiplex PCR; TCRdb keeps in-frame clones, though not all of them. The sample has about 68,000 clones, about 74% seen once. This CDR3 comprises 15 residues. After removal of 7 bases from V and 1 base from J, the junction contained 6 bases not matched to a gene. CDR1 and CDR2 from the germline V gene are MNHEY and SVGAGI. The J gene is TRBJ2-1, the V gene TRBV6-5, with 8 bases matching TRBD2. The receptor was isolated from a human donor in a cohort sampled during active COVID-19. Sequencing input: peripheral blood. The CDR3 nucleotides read TGTGCCAGCACAATATCGGGAGGGTCCTACAATGAGCAGTTCTTC. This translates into CASTISGGSYNEQFF.